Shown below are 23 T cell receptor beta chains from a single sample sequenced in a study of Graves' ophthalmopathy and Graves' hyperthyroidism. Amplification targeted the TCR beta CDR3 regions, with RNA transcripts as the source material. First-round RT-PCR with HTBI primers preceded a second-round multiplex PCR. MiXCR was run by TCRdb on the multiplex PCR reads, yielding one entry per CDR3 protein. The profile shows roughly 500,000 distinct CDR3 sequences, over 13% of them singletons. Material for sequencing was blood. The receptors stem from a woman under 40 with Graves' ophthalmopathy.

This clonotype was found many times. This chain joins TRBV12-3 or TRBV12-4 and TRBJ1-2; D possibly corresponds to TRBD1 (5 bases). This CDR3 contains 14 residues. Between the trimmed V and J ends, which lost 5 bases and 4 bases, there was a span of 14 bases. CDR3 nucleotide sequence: TGTGCCAGCAGTCCCCGGGGCAGATCCTATGGCTACACCTTC. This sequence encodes CASSPRGRSYGYTF.

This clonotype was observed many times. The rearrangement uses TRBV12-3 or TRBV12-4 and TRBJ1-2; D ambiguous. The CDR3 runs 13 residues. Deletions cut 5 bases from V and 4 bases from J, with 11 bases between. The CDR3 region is CASSPDWGYGYTF. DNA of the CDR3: TGTGCCAGCAGTCCCGACTGGGGCTATGGCTACACCTTC.

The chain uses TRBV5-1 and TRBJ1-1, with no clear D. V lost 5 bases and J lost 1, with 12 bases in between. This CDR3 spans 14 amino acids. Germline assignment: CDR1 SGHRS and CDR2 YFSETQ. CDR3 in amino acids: CASSLKGWNTEAFF. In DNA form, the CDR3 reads TGCGCCAGCAGTTTGAAGGGCTGGAACACTGAAGCTTTCTTT. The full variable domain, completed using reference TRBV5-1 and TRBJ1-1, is KAGVTQTPRYLIKTRGQQVTLSCSPISGHRSVSWYQQTPGQGLQFLFEYFSETQRNKGNFPGRFSGRQFSNSRSEMNVSTLELGDSALYLCASSLKGWNTEAFFGQGTRLTVV.

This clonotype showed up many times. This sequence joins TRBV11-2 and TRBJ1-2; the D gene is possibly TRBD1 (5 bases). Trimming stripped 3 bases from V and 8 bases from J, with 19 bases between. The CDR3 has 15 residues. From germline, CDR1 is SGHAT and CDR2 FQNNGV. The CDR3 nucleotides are TGTGCCAGCAGCTTTTCTGGGACCACCGTGTCCGGCTACACCTTC. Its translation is CASSFSGTTVSGYTF. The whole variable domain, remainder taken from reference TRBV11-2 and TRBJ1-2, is EAGVAQSPRYKIIEKRQSVAFWCNPISGHATLYWYQQILGQGPKLLIQFQNNGVVDDSQLPKDRFSAERLKGVDSTLKIQPAKLEDSAVYLCASSFSGTTVSGYTFGSGTRLTVV.

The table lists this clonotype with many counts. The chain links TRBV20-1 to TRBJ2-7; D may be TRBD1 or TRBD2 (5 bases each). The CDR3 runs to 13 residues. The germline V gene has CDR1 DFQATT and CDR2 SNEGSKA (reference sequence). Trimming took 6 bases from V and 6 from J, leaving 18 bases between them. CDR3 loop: CSAPRGPLSEQYF. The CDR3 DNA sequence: TGCAGTGCCCCAAGGGGACCCCTCTCCGAGCAGTACTTC.

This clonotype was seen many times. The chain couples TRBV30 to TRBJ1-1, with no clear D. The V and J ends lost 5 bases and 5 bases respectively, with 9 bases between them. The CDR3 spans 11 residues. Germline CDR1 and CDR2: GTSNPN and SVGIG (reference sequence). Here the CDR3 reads CAWSQLTEAFF. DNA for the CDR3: TGTGCCTGGTCTCAGCTAACTGAAGCTTTCTTT.

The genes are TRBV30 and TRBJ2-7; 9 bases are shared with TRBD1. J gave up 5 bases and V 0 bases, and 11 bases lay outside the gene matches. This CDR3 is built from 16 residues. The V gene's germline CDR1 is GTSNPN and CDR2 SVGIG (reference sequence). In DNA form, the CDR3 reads TGTGCCTGGAGTGTATATCGGGGGACAGGGTCTAACGAGCAGTACTTC. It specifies CAWSVYRGTGSNEQYF.

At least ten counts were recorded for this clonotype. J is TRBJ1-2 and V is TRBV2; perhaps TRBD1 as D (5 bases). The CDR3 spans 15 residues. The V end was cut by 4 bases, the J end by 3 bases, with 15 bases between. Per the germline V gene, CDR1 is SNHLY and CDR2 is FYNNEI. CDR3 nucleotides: TGTGCCAGCAGTGCCGGGACTTTTCCCTACTATGGCTACACCTTC. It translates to CASSAGTFPYYGYTF. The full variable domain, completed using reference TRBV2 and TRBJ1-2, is EPEVTQTPSHQVTQMGQEVILRCVPISNHLYFYWYRQILGQKVEFLVSFYNNEISEKSEIFDDQFSVERPDGSNFTLKIRSTKLEDSAMYFCASSAGTFPYYGYTFGSGTRLTVV.

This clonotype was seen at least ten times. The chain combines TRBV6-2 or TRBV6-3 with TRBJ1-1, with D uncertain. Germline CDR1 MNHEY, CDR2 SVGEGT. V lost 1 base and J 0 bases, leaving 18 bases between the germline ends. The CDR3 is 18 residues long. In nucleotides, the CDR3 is TGTGCCAGCAGTTACTTTGACCCCCTTCGGGTAATGAACACTGAAGCTTTCTTT. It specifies CASSYFDPLRVMNTEAFF.

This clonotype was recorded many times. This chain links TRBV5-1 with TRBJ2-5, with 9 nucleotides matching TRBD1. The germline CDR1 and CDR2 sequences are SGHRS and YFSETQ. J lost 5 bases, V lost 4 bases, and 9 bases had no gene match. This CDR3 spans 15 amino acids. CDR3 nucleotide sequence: TGCGCCAGCAGCGAGGGACAGGGTTGGCGGGAGACCCAGTACTTC. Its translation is CASSEGQGWRETQYF.

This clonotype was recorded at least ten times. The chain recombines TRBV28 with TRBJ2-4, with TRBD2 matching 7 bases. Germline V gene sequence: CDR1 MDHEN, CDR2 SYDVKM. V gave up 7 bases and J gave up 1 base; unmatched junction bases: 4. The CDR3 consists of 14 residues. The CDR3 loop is CASTQGGAKNIQYF. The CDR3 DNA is TGTGCCAGCACCCAGGGAGGGGCCAAAAACATTCAGTACTTC.

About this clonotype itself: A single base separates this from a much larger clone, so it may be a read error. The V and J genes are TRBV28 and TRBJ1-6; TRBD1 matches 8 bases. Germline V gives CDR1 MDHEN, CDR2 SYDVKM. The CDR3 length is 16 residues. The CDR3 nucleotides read TGTCCCAGCAGTTTATCCATGGACAGGGTTAGTTCACCCCTCCACTTT. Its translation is CPSSLSMDRVSSPLHF.

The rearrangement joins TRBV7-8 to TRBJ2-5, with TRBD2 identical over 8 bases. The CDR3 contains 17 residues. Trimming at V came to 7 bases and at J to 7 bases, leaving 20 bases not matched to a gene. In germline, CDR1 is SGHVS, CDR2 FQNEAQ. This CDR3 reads CASIQKGVERGLGTQYF. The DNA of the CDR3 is TGTGCCAGCATCCAAAAAGGGGTGGAGCGGGGGCTCGGGACCCAGTACTTC.

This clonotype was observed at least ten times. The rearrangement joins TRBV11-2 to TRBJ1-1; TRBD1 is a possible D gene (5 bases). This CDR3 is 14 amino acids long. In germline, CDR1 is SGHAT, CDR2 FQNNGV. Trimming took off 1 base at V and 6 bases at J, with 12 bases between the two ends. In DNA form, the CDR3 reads TGTGCCAGCAGCTTAGGGGGGGGACCCTCTGAAGCTTTCTTT. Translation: CASSLGGGPSEAFF.

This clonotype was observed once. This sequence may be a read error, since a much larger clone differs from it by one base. CDR3 coding DNA: TGCGCCAGCAGCTCGGCGTACGGTAACTATGGCTACACCTTC. Encoded protein: CASSSAYGNYGYTF. This chain links TRBV5-1 with TRBJ1-2; D gene ambiguous. CDR1 SGHRS and CDR2 YFSETQ come from the germline V gene. This CDR3 spans 14 amino acids. Trimming removed 3 bases at V and 1 base at J, with 10 bases between.

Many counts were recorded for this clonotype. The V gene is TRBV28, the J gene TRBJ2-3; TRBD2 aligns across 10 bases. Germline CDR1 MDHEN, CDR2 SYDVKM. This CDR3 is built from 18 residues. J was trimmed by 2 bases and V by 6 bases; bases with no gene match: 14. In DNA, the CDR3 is TGTGCCAGCAGGCACCTAGCGGGGGTTATAGTTGACACAGATACGCAGTATTTT. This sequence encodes CASRHLAGVIVDTDTQYF.

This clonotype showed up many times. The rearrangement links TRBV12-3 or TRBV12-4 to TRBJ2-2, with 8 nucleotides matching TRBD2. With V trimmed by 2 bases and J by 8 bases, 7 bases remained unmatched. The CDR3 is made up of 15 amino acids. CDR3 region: CASSLSSLAGGELFF. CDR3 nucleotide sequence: TGTGCCAGCAGTTTATCTAGCTTAGCGGGAGGGGAGCTGTTTTTT.

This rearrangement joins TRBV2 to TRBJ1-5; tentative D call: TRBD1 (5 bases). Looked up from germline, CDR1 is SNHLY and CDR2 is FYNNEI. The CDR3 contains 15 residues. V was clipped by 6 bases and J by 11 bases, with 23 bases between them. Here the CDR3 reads CASSSAGTGPRAQHF. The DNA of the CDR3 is TGTGCCAGCAGCTCCGCCGGGACCGGACCGAGGGCCCAGCATTTT.

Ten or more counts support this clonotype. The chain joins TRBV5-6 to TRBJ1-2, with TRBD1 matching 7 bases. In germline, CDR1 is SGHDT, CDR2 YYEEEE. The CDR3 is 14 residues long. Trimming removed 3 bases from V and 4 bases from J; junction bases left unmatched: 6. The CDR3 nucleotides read TGTGCCAGCAGCTCGGACAGGCGGGGCTATGGCTACACCTTC. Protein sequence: CASSSDRRGYGYTF.

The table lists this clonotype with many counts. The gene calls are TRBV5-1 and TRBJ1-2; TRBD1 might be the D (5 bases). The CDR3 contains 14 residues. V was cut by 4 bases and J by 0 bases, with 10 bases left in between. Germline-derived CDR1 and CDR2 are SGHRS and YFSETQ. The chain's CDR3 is CASSRGAANYGYTF. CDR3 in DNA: TGCGCCAGCAGCCGCGGGGCAGCTAACTATGGCTACACCTTC.

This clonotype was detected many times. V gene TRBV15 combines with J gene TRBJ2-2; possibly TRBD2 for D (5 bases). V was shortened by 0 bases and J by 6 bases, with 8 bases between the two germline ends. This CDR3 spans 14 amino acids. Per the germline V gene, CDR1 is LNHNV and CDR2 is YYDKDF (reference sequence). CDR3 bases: TGTGCCACCAGCAGAGATAGCGAAGCCGGGGAGCTGTTTTTT. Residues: CATSRDSEAGELFF.

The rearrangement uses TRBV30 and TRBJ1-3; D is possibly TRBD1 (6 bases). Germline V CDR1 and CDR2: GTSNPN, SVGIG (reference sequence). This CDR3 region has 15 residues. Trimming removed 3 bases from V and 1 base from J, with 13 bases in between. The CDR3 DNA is TGTGCCTGGAGAGTACAGGGCGCGTCTGGAAACACCATATATTTT. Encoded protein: CAWRVQGASGNTIYF. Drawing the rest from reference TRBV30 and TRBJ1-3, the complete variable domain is SQTIHQWPATLVQPVGSPLSLECTVEGTSNPNLYWYRQAAGRGLQLLFYSVGIGQISSEVPQNLSASRPQDRQFILSSKKLLLSDSGFYLCAWRVQGASGNTIYFGEGSWLTVV.

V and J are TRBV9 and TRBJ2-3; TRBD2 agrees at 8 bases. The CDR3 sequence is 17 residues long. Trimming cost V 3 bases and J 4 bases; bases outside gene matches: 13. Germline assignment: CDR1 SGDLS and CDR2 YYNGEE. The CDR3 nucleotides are TGTGCCAGCAGCGCACCCCCGGGACTAGTGGGGTCAGATACGCAGTATTTT. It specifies CASSAPPGLVGSDTQYF. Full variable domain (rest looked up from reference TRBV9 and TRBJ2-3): DSGVTQTPKHLITATGQRVTLRCSPRSGDLSVYWYQQSLDQGLQFLIQYYNGEERAKGNILERFSAQQFPDLHSELNLSSLELGDSALYFCASSAPPGLVGSDTQYFGPGTRLTVL.